The present T cell receptor beta chain was sequenced within a study of blood T cell repertoires in COVID-19. Study-wide context: The United States, Italy and Spain were the sources of the acute and convalescent COVID-19 samples.

Individuals aged 18 to 89 years were recruited from 24 US areas. All recovered Cohort 3 donors got two negative PCRs, got clearance, or saw symptom resolution. Under the authors' procedure: Amplification of reference gene primers was used by the study to estimate nucleated cell counts. Assay used: immunoSEQ multiplex PCR; TCRdb lists only in-frame clones, some missing. D and trimming come from the DNA, and the V and J calls and clone size come from that table. Counted here are approximately 300,000 clones, over 75% occurring once; the ten biggest clones make up 4.3%. CDR1 SEHNR and CDR2 FQNEAQ come from the germline V gene (reference sequence). The CDR3 totals 14 residues. V shed 1 base and J 6 bases; nucleotides not matched to a gene: 0.

Sequenced input: PBMCs or T cells enriched from blood (not recorded which). The sequence derives from a woman aged 25 to 39 who had recovered from COVID-19. This chain uses TRBV7-9 with TRBJ2-7, with 13 bases matching TRBD2. The CDR3 is CASSLGTSGSEQYF. The CDR3 DNA reads as TGTGCCAGCAGCTTAGGGACTAGCGGGAGCGAGCAGTACTTC. The complete variable domain, with remaining parts taken from reference TRBV7-9 and TRBJ2-7, reads DTGVSQNPRHKITKRGQNVTFRCDPISEHNRLYWYRQTLGQGPEFLTYFQNEAQLEKSRLLSDRFSAERPKGSFSTLEIQRTEQGDSAMYLCASSLGTSGSEQYFGPGTRLTVT.